Following are 23 T cell receptor beta chains from one sample sequenced in a study of blood T cell repertoires in COVID-19. The assay was immunoSEQ multiplex PCR, and TCRdb's table has in-frame clones only and misses some. The table lists about 320,000 clones, more than 85% of them singletons. The sample comprised PBMCs or T cells enriched from blood (not recorded which). The receptors come from a woman between 25 and 40 years old who had been exposed to COVID-19.

The rearrangement uses TRBV5-8 and TRBJ2-7; D gene unclear. The CDR3 length is 15 residues. Germline V gives CDR1 SGHTS, CDR2 YDEGEE. Trimming took 4 bases from V and 2 from J, leaving 16 bases between them. This CDR3 reads CASSSPWPQTYEQYF. The CDR3 DNA is TGTGCCAGCAGCAGTCCTTGGCCACAAACCTACGAGCAGTACTTC.

J is TRBJ2-6 and V is TRBV18, with a possible D match to TRBD1 (5 bases). V lost 6 bases and J 0 bases, leaving 12 bases between the germline ends. Germline V gene sequence: CDR1 KGHSH, CDR2 LQKENI. The CDR3 consists of 16 residues. CDR3 region: CASSNRRGSGANVLTF. The CDR3 DNA reads TGTGCCAGCTCCAACCGAAGGGGCTCTGGGGCCAACGTCCTGACTTTC.

V is TRBV3-1 (or the pseudogene TRBV3-2) and J is TRBJ1-2, with D perhaps matching TRBD1 (5 bases). Per germline, CDR1 LGHDT and CDR2 YNNKEL (reference sequence). This CDR3 is built from 17 residues. The ends were cut back, 0 bases at V and 2 bases at J, with 16 bases in the middle. CDR3 DNA: TGTGCCAGCAGCCAAGATCTGTGGGGGACTACCAACTATGGCTACACCTTC. Translating it yields CASSQDLWGTTNYGYTF.

The rearrangement links TRBV5-1 to TRBJ2-1; 7 nucleotides align to TRBD1. The germline CDR1 and CDR2 sequences are SGHRS and YFSETQ. This CDR3 is built from 15 residues. Trimming at V came to 3 bases and at J to 4 bases, leaving 7 bases not matched to a gene. This CDR3 reads CASSSQGDRYNEQFF. CDR3 nucleotides: TGCGCCAGCAGCTCGCAGGGGGATAGATACAATGAGCAGTTCTTC.

This clone was detected a few times. The CDR3 bases are TGTGCCAGCAGTTACGCAGAGGGTTCCTACAATGAGCAGTTCTTC. Amino acid sequence: CASSYAEGSYNEQFF. The rearrangement joins TRBV6-2 or TRBV6-3 to TRBJ2-1, with D maybe TRBD2 (5 bases). The CDR3 has 15 amino acids. Between the trimmed V and J ends, which lost 2 bases and 1 base, there was a span of 9 bases. Germline V CDR1 and CDR2: MNHEY, SVGEGT.

V is TRBV14 and J is TRBJ1-2, with 11 bases identical to TRBD1. Germline V lookup: CDR1 SGHDN, CDR2 FVKESK. Trimming removed 4 bases from V and 7 bases from J; junction bases left unmatched: 2. The CDR3 loop spans 13 amino acids. CDR3 DNA: TGTGCCAGCAGCCGGGGGACAGGGGGTGGCTACACCTTC. Translation: CASSRGTGGGYTF.

The rearrangement links TRBV5-1 to TRBJ1-2; possible D gene TRBD1, 5 bases. Deletions cut 0 bases from V and 5 bases from J, with 11 bases between. Per germline, CDR1 SGHRS and CDR2 YFSETQ. The CDR3 spans 14 residues. CDR3 bases: TGCGCCAGCAGCTTGGGGGCAGGGTCTTATGGCTACACCTTC. It is translated as CASSLGAGSYGYTF.

This clone occurred a few times. V gene TRBV12-3 or TRBV12-4 combines with J gene TRBJ1-5; D possibly corresponds to TRBD1 (5 bases). V was shortened by 4 bases and J by 6 bases, with 7 bases between the two germline ends. The CDR3 is made up of 12 amino acids. The DNA of the CDR3 is TGTGCCAGCAGTTGGGGGGGTCAGCCCCAGCATTTT. This translates into CASSWGGQPQHF.

Here the CDR3 reads CASSIKTGGNYGYTF. The CDR3 bases are TGTGCCAGTAGTATAAAAACAGGGGGAAACTATGGCTACACCTTC. The J gene is TRBJ1-2, the V gene TRBV19; 8 bases agree with TRBD1. J gave up 2 bases and V 2 bases, and 4 bases lay outside the gene matches. CDR1 and CDR2 (germline): LNHDA, SQIVND (reference sequence). CDR3 length: 15 amino acids.

V gene TRBV5-5 combines with J gene TRBJ1-6, with 7 positions matching TRBD1. V shed 5 bases and J 9 bases; nucleotides not matched to a gene: 8. CDR3 length equals 14 residues. Germline lookup yields CDR1 SGHKS and CDR2 YYEKEE (reference sequence). For the CDR3, the DNA is TGTGCCAGCAGATCCCAGGGGGATCGTTCACCCCTCCACTTT. Residues: CASRSQGDRSPLHF.

The chain recombines TRBV24-1 with TRBJ2-3, with 9 bases aligning to TRBD2. The germline CDR1 and CDR2 sequences are KGHDR and SFDVKD. V dropped 5 bases and J dropped 4; count of bases not matched to a gene: 3. The CDR3 is made up of 14 amino acids. The CDR3 is CATSAAGGSDTQYF. CDR3 in DNA: TGTGCCACCAGTGCAGCGGGGGGCTCAGATACGCAGTATTTT.

J is TRBJ2-3 and V is TRBV3-1 (or the pseudogene TRBV3-2), with 11 bases matching TRBD2. The CDR3 runs to 15 residues. Trimming took 4 bases from V and 4 from J; bases not matched to a gene: 4. In germline, CDR1 is LGHDT, CDR2 YNNKEL (reference sequence). CDR3 nucleotide sequence: TGTGCCAGCAGCCTAGCGGGGGGGCGGCCAGATACGCAGTATTTT. Amino acid sequence: CASSLAGGRPDTQYF.

The chain couples TRBV6-6 to TRBJ1-2, with 10 bases lining up with TRBD1. V was pared by 4 bases and J by 8 bases, with 4 bases of the junction left unmatched. The germline V gene encodes CDR1 MNHNY and CDR2 SVGAGI (reference sequence). This CDR3 is built from 13 residues. CDR3 in amino acids: CASSLDRGSGYTF. The CDR3 DNA reads as TGTGCCAGCAGTTTGGACAGGGGGTCCGGCTACACCTTC.

The chain joins TRBV9 to TRBJ1-4; D perhaps matches TRBD1 (6 bases). This CDR3 spans 15 amino acids. The ends were cut back, 0 bases at V and 3 bases at J, with 9 bases in the middle. CDR1 SGDLS and CDR2 YYNGEE come from the germline V gene. The chain's CDR3 is CASSVEGGANEKLFF. CDR3 coding DNA: TGTGCCAGCAGCGTAGAAGGGGGGGCTAATGAAAAACTGTTTTTT.

The chain has TRBV3-1 (or the pseudogene TRBV3-2) and TRBJ2-2; no clear D. V was pared by 4 bases and J by 7 bases, with 7 bases between. Germline CDR1 is LGHDT and CDR2 is YNNKEL (reference sequence). This CDR3 region has 12 residues. The CDR3 here is CASSPTGGELFF. The CDR3 nucleotides read TGTGCCAGCAGCCCCACTGGCGGGGAGCTGTTTTTT.

The chain uses TRBV6-5 and TRBJ1-2, with a tentative D call TRBD1 (6 bases). Between the trimmed V and J ends, which lost 6 bases and 0 bases, there was a span of 11 bases. There are 14 residues in the CDR3. Per the germline V gene, CDR1 is MNHEY and CDR2 is SVGAGI. In DNA, the CDR3 is TGTGCCAGCAGGAGACAGGCGACTAACTATGGCTACACCTTC. It encodes CASRRQATNYGYTF.

This chain links TRBV2 with TRBJ1-4; maybe TRBD1 (5 bases). The V and J ends lost 0 bases and 2 bases respectively, with 13 bases between them. The CDR3 runs to 17 residues. Per germline, CDR1 SNHLY and CDR2 FYNNEI. In DNA form, the CDR3 reads TGTGCCAGCAGTGAAGCGGCCATGCCAGGGACTAATGAAAAACTGTTTTTT. Its translation is CASSEAAMPGTNEKLFF.

CDR3 nucleotide sequence: TGTGCCAGCAGTTTGGGGACTAGCGGAGAGACCCAGTACTTC. This codes for CASSLGTSGETQYF. The chain carries TRBV27 and TRBJ2-5, with 11 nucleotides matching TRBD2. Germline CDR1 and CDR2: MNHEY and SMNVEV (reference sequence). Losses at the gene ends were 3 bases for V and 4 bases for J; bases not matched to a gene: 1. The CDR3 sequence is 14 residues long.

This chain connects TRBV4-3 to TRBJ2-1; 11 bases match TRBD2. Germline V gene sequence: CDR1 LGHNA, CDR2 YSLEER. The CDR3 runs to 17 residues. V trimming: 0 bases; J trimming: 7 bases; junction bases outside the gene matches: 8. The CDR3 coding sequence is TGCGCCAGCAGCCAAGATTACCTAGCGGGGGGTGAAAATGAGCAGTTCTTC. Translation gives CASSQDYLAGGENEQFF.

The V call is TRBV24-1, the J call TRBJ1-2; possibly TRBD1 for D (6 bases). The CDR3 runs to 13 residues. V lost 6 bases, J lost 2 bases, and 9 bases lay in between. Per the germline V gene, CDR1 is KGHDR and CDR2 is SFDVKD. In DNA form, the CDR3 reads TGTGCCACCAGTAGGACAGAGAACTATGGCTACACCTTC. The encoded protein is CATSRTENYGYTF.

The chain carries TRBV7-2 and TRBJ2-3, with D maybe TRBD1 (6 bases). The V gene lost 5 bases and the J gene lost 5 bases, with 20 bases spanning the gap. The CDR3 has 16 residues. Germline V CDR1 and CDR2: SGHTA, FQGNSA. This chain's CDR3 is CASSLQTGSRGDTQYF. The DNA of the CDR3 is TGTGCCAGCAGCCTCCAGACAGGATCCAGGGGAGATACGCAGTATTTT.

The gene calls are TRBV6-1 and TRBJ1-5; D not resolved. The CDR3 consists of 17 residues. Trimming stripped 6 bases from V and 5 bases from J, with 23 bases between. The germline CDR1 and CDR2 sequences are MNHNS and SASEGT. The CDR3 coding sequence is TGTGCCAGCAGCGAAAAACAAAGGCACACACGGGATCAGCCCCAGCATTTT. Its protein product is CASSEKQRHTRDQPQHF.

The chain carries TRBV5-1 and TRBJ1-2; TRBD1 matches 8 bases. Germline assignment: CDR1 SGHRS and CDR2 YFSETQ. CDR3 length: 15 amino acids. J lost 8 bases, V lost 3 bases, and 12 bases had no gene match. CDR3 nucleotide sequence: TGCGCCAGCAGCTCTGGGCGGGCAGGGGGCTCGGGCTACACCTTC. Translating it yields CASSSGRAGGSGYTF.